The present T cell receptor (beta chain) was sequenced within a study of cytomegalovirus exposure and HLA in healthy donors. Trimming took 6 bases from V and 0 from J; bases not matched to a gene: 6. Germline lookup yields CDR1 SGHTA and CDR2 FQGNSA. The CDR3 totals 16 residues. PCR involved 60 Vbeta and 13 Jbeta primers. The repertoire was sequenced with immunoSEQ multiplex PCR; TCRdb's copy has only in-frame clones and lacks some. The table lists about 140,000 clones, 78% of them singletons. The J gene is TRBJ1-5, the V gene TRBV7-2; TRBD1 agrees at 9 bases. Material for sequencing was PBMCs. The origin of this receptor is a woman under 30 in good health and CMV-seropositive. The CDR3 DNA sequence: TGTGCCAGCAGGGGACAGGGCGGTTATAGCAATCAGCCCCAGCATTTT. It encodes CASRGQGGYSNQPQHF.